The 13 T cell receptor beta chains presented below share a single source sample, sequenced in a study of OX40 agonist ivuxolimab in advanced cancers. This table comes from immunoSEQ multiplex PCR, and its TCRdb copy is limited to in-frame clones, with some not included. The sample lists 74,000 or so clones; roughly 90% were seen once. The sample here was CD4+ or CD8+ T cells sorted from blood, taken in a trial of the OX40 agonist ivuxolimab. All receptors derive from an adult with an advanced solid tumor such as melanoma, head and neck, liver or kidney cancer.

The rearrangement joins TRBV29-1 to TRBJ2-1; TRBD2 aligns across 11 bases. The CDR3 consists of 14 residues. Germline V gene lookup returns CDR1 SQVTM and CDR2 ANQGSEA. V shed 5 bases and J 3 bases; nucleotides not matched to a gene: 3. The chain's CDR3 is CSVTTSGSYNEQFF. The DNA for the CDR3 is TGCAGCGTTACAACTAGCGGGAGCTACAATGAGCAGTTCTTC.

The chain couples TRBV12-5 to TRBJ2-5, with D maybe TRBD2 (5 bases). In germline, CDR1 is LGHNT, CDR2 FRNRAP. The CDR3 has 13 amino acids. Between the trimmed V and J ends, which lost 6 bases and 4 bases, there was a span of 12 bases. In DNA form, the CDR3 reads TGTGCTAGTGGGCCTGGGGAGCCAGAGACCCAGTACTTC. Translating gives CASGPGEPETQYF. The full variable domain, its missing parts supplied by reference TRBV12-5 and TRBJ2-5, is DARVTQTPRHKVTEMGQEVTMRCQPILGHNTVFWYRQTMMQGLELLAYFRNRAPLDDSGMPKDRFSAEMPDATLATLKIQPSEPRDSAVYFCASGPGEPETQYFGPGTRLLVL.

In its sample, this clone was seen a few times. The rearrangement links TRBV6-5 to TRBJ1-1, with D possibly TRBD1 on 6 matching bases. Trimming pared 10 bases from V and 3 bases from J, leaving 15 bases between. The CDR3 loop spans 13 amino acids. Looked up from germline, CDR1 is MNHEY and CDR2 is SVGAGI. CDR3 loop: CATWRGQDTEAFF. CDR3 DNA: TGTGCCACATGGCGGGGGCAGGACACTGAAGCTTTCTTT.

The J gene is TRBJ2-7, the V gene TRBV15; no definite D call. The V end was cut by 8 bases, the J end by 6 bases, with 17 bases between. Per germline, CDR1 LNHNV and CDR2 YYDKDF (reference sequence). CDR3 length equals 13 residues. Written as DNA, the CDR3 is TGTGCCACCGGCACGGAGTGGGGTTTCGAGCAGTACTTC. Protein: CATGTEWGFEQYF.

CDR3 sequence (DNA): TGTGCCAGCAGTCTTCGACAGGACTATGGCTACACCTTC. Amino acids: CASSLRQDYGYTF. The chain combines TRBV6-6 with TRBJ1-2; D may be TRBD1 (6 bases). The V gene's germline CDR1 is MNHNY and CDR2 SVGAGI (reference sequence). V lost 5 bases and J lost 3, with 10 bases in between. The CDR3 loop spans 13 amino acids.

The rearrangement links TRBV7-2 to TRBJ2-3; D is possibly TRBD2 (5 bases). The V end was cut by 1 base, the J end by 7 bases, with 6 bases between. The length of the CDR3 is 12 residues. Germline CDR1 reads SGHTA; CDR2 reads FQGNSA. CDR3 amino acids: CASSLGGYTQYF. The CDR3 nucleotides are TGTGCCAGCAGCTTAGGAGGGTATACGCAGTATTTT.

The chain joins TRBV29-1 to TRBJ1-1; TRBD1 is a possible D gene (5 bases). V lost 4 bases, J lost 1 base, and 7 bases lay in between. Looked up from germline, CDR1 is SQVTM and CDR2 is ANQGSEA. This CDR3 region has 12 residues. The CDR3 nucleotides are TGCAGCGTTGTTGGGGGGAACACTGAAGCTTTCTTT. The encoded protein is CSVVGGNTEAFF.

This clone came up once. The chain is built from TRBV28 and TRBJ2-7; TRBD1 matches 8 bases. Unmatched junction bases numbered 13, after V lost 6 bases and J lost 3 bases. CDR1 and CDR2 from the germline V gene are MDHEN and SYDVKM. The CDR3 has 16 amino acids. The CDR3 coding sequence is TGTGCCAGCAGGAGACGCGGACAGGGTCTTTTCTACGAGCAGTACTTC. The encoded protein is CASRRRGQGLFYEQYF.

This chain joins TRBV19 and TRBJ2-3; 8 positions agree with TRBD1. V lost 9 bases and J lost 0; bases outside the gene matches: 5. The CDR3 has 14 amino acids. Germline loops: CDR1 LNHDA, CDR2 SQIVND (reference sequence). The CDR3 sequence: CASQGASSTDTQYF. Here the CDR3 DNA reads TGTGCCAGCCAGGGGGCGTCGAGCACAGATACGCAGTATTTT.

The chain employs TRBV2 and TRBJ2-7; a possible D gene is TRBD2 (6 bases). Trimming removed 6 bases at V and 2 bases at J, with 17 bases between. Germline V lookup: CDR1 SNHLY, CDR2 FYNNEI. This CDR3 region has 15 residues. The CDR3 protein is CASRRVRDSPYEQYF. The CDR3 nucleotides are TGTGCCAGCAGGAGGGTCCGGGACTCCCCCTACGAGCAGTACTTC.

The chain couples TRBV6-1 to TRBJ2-7, with unresolved D. The germline CDR1 and CDR2 sequences are MNHNS and SASEGT. The V and J ends lost 5 bases and 3 bases respectively, with 14 bases between them. The CDR3 consists of 14 residues. Here the CDR3 reads CASSQRSSGYEQYF. The DNA for the CDR3 is TGTGCCAGCAGTCAAAGAAGTTCGGGCTACGAGCAGTACTTC.

This clone was counted between two and nine times. CDR3 in amino acids: CASSLEGVGQPQHF. The CDR3 region has the DNA TGCGCCAGCAGCTTGGAAGGGGTCGGTCAGCCCCAGCATTTT. V usage is TRBV5-1 and J usage is TRBJ1-5, with TRBD1 as a possible D gene (5 bases). CDR3 length: 14 residues. CDR1 SGHRS and CDR2 YFSETQ come from the germline V gene. Trimming cost V 0 bases and J 6 bases, with 10 bases left between them.

V gene TRBV5-6 combines with J gene TRBJ2-1; D is unresolved. Trimming took 2 bases from V and 5 from J, leaving 5 bases between them. The length of the CDR3 is 12 residues. Germline lookup yields CDR1 SGHDT and CDR2 YYEEEE. This chain's CDR3 is CASSFVDNEQFF. DNA of the CDR3: TGTGCCAGCAGCTTCGTAGACAATGAGCAGTTCTTC. The full variable domain, its missing parts supplied by reference TRBV5-6 and TRBJ2-1, is DAGVTQSPTHLIKTRGQQVTLRCSPKSGHDTVSWYQQALGQGPQFIFQYYEEEERQRGNFPDRFSGHQFPNYSSELNVNALLLGDSALYLCASSFVDNEQFFGPGTRLTVL.